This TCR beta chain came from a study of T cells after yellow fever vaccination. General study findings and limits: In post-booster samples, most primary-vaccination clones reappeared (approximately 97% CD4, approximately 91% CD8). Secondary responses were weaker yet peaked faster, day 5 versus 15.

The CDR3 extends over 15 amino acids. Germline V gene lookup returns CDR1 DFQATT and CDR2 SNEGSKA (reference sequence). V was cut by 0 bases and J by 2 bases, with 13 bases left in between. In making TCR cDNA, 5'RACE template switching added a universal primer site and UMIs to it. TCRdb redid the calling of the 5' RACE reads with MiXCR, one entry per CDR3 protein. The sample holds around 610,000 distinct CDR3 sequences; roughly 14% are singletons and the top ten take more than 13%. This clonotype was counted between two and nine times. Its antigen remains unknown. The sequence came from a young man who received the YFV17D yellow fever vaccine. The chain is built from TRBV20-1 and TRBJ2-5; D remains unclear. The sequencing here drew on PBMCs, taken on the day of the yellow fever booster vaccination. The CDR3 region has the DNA TGCAGTGCTAGAGATACTACGGGTCTACAAGAGACCCAGTACTTC. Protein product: CSARDTTGLQETQYF.